One sample yielded the 3 T cell receptor beta chains listed below, sequenced in a study of T-cell memory formation after mild COVID-19. Each CDR3 protein is one row after TCRdb ran MiXCR on the 5' RACE reads. Among more than 120,000 distinct CDR3 sequences listed, about 19% were seen once. The source material was PBMCs or a T cell subset sorted from them (not recorded which). The receptors originated from an adult woman who had mild COVID-19 (a few samples of this study predate the infection). Cell type and time point are not known.

This clonotype came up a few times. This chain uses TRBV6-5 with TRBJ2-3; D gene uncertain. The germline V and J ends were trimmed by 0 bases and 1 base, with 5 bases remaining between them. Germline CDR1 MNHEY, CDR2 SVGAGI. This CDR3 comprises 14 residues. The CDR3 bases are TGTGCCAGCAGTTACTCCGGGCGCACAGATACGCAGTATTTT. It codes for CASSYSGRTDTQYF.

This clonotype was observed a few times. This chain joins TRBV29-1 and TRBJ2-7, with 7 bases lining up with TRBD1. The CDR3 sequence is 14 residues long. Germline trimming cut 3 bases from V and 5 bases from J; bases unmatched to any gene: 10. Germline V CDR1 and CDR2: SQVTM, ANQGSEA. Here the CDR3 DNA reads TGCAGCGTTGATATCCGGGACAGAGGAGACGAGCAGTACTTC. It codes for CSVDIRDRGDEQYF.

In its sample, this clonotype was seen a few times. The chain employs TRBV7-9 and TRBJ2-5, with 7 bases aligning to TRBD2. Germline-derived CDR1 and CDR2 are SEHNR and FQNEAQ (reference sequence). This CDR3 contains 19 residues. Trimming took 7 bases from V and 3 from J; bases not matched to a gene: 23. The CDR3 protein is CASIRGGIPSGLGEETQYF. In DNA form, the CDR3 reads TGTGCCAGCATCCGGGGCGGTATCCCGAGTGGACTAGGGGAAGAGACCCAGTACTTC.